This T cell receptor beta chain was sequenced in a study of blood T cell repertoires in COVID-19. Looking at the study overall: Material from acute and convalescent COVID-19 was sourced from the United States, Italy and Spain. PBMCs, B-cell-depleted T cells, or T cells were the source of the cDNA or gDNA that made up the material.

Authors' analysis steps: Nucleated cell number was recorded as an estimate derived from reference gene primer amplification. Using immunoSEQ multiplex PCR, the repertoire was profiled, and TCRdb retains in-frame clones only, with some absent. D and trimming come from the DNA, and the V and J calls and clone size come from that table. The table lists 40,000 to 45,000 clones, roughly 90% of them singletons. This clone was observed a single time. This TCR was sampled from a human donor in a cohort sampled during active COVID-19. The sequencing sample was made of peripheral blood.

CDR3 nucleotides: TGCAGCGCCGGGGACAGATACACCGGGGAGCTGTTTTTT. Protein product: CSAGDRYTGELFF. The V and J genes are TRBV29-1 and TRBJ2-2, with 7 nucleotides matching TRBD1. V shed 7 bases, J shed 3 bases, and the junction held 5 bases outside the gene matches. The CDR3 has 13 amino acids. CDR1 is SQVTM and CDR2 is ANQGSEA in the germline V gene.